Below, 11 T cell receptor beta chains from the same sample are listed, as sequenced in a study of shared clonotypes between healthy human individuals. Clones were read by immunoSEQ multiplex PCR, and TCRdb kept only the in-frame ones, dropping some. The profile shows millions of clones, roughly 92% of them singletons. The sample consisted of naive CD4+ T cells sorted from blood. Subset meaning: CD45RA+ positively selected. All receptors derive from a man aged 18 to 29 in good health.

This rearrangement joins TRBV12-5 to TRBJ2-2; D gene ambiguous. Trimming removed 7 bases at V and 0 bases at J, with 6 bases between. Germline loops: CDR1 LGHNT, CDR2 FRNRAP. The CDR3 has 13 residues. CDR3 in DNA: TGTGCTAGTGAAGACTCGAACACCGGGGAGCTGTTTTTT. Its translation is CASEDSNTGELFF.

The chain is built from TRBV6-5 and TRBJ1-6; D possibly corresponds to TRBD1 (5 bases). V was trimmed by 6 bases and J by 8 bases, leaving 17 bases between them. The germline CDR1 and CDR2 sequences are MNHEY and SVGAGI. CDR3 size: 15 residues. CDR3 DNA sequence: TGTGCCAGCAGCTCGGCCGGGGCCCTGTATTCACCCCTCCACTTT. It yields the protein CASSSAGALYSPLHF.

The chain couples TRBV15 to TRBJ1-5, with a tentative D call TRBD1 (5 bases). The V end lost 6 bases, the J end lost 11 bases, and 11 bases lay between the germline ends. This CDR3 is 11 amino acids long. Germline V gene lookup returns CDR1 LNHNV and CDR2 YYDKDF (reference sequence). CDR3 residues: CATSRYRSQHF. Written as DNA, the CDR3 is TGTGCCACCAGTCGTTACAGGTCCCAGCATTTT.

The chain recombines TRBV5-1 with TRBJ2-7; 7 positions match TRBD2. The germline gives CDR1 SGHRS, CDR2 YFSETQ. This CDR3 is built from 16 residues. Trimming took 0 bases from V and 1 from J; bases not matched to a gene: 7. CDR3 sequence: CASSLAGREHSYEQYF. CDR3 sequence (DNA): TGCGCCAGCAGCTTGGCGGGGAGGGAGCATTCCTACGAGCAGTACTTC.

Comment on this clone: This sample includes further DNA sequences coding for the same CDR3. V and J are TRBV7-2 and TRBJ2-1, with TRBD2 matching 8 bases. There are 15 residues in the CDR3. Germline V gives CDR1 SGHTA, CDR2 FQGNSA. The junction had 5 bases not matched to a gene; V was cut back by 5 bases and J by 2 bases. In nucleotides, the CDR3 is TGTGCCAGCAGCCTGGGACTAGGAGCCTACAATGAGCAGTTCTTC. Its protein is CASSLGLGAYNEQFF.

The chain combines TRBV25-1 with TRBJ1-3; D call uncertain. The V and J ends lost 2 bases and 4 bases respectively, with 12 bases between them. The CDR3 is 15 residues long. Germline V lookup: CDR1 MGHDK, CDR2 SYGVNS. The CDR3 reads CASSEDKGSGNTIYF. In nucleotides, the CDR3 is TGTGCCAGCAGTGAAGATAAGGGATCCGGAAACACCATATATTTT. The variable domain in full, with the rest retrieved from reference TRBV25-1 and TRBJ1-3, is EADIYQTPRYLVIGTGKKITLECSQTMGHDKMYWYQQDPGMELHLIHYSYGVNSTEKGDLSSESTVSRIRTEHFPLTLESARPSHTSQYLCASSEDKGSGNTIYFGEGSWLTVV.

DNA of the CDR3: TGTGCCAGCAGCTTCAATAGCGGGAGGGACACCGGGGAGCTGTTTTTT. The encoded protein is CASSFNSGRDTGELFF. The chain uses TRBV5-4 and TRBJ2-2, with 11 bases aligning to TRBD2. Per the germline V gene, CDR1 is SGHNT and CDR2 is YYREEE (reference sequence). CDR3 length equals 16 residues. After removal of 2 bases from V and 3 bases from J, the junction contained 3 bases not matched to a gene.

CDR3 protein: CASSLGRAGNTIYF. For the CDR3, the DNA is TGCGCCAGCAGCTTAGGAAGGGCCGGAAACACCATATATTTT. The chain is built from TRBV5-1 and TRBJ1-3; unclear D gene. Trimming stripped 2 bases from V and 4 bases from J, with 10 bases between. The CDR3 consists of 14 residues. The V gene's germline CDR1 is SGHRS and CDR2 YFSETQ.

The chain joins TRBV28 to TRBJ2-5; weak D call: TRBD2 (5 bases). CDR3 length: 13 residues. Germline V CDR1 and CDR2: MDHEN, SYDVKM. The germline V and J ends were trimmed by 5 bases and 4 bases, with 11 bases remaining between them. The CDR3 DNA follows: TGTGCCAGCAGTCCGGGGTCTCCAGAGACCCAGTACTTC. Amino acids: CASSPGSPETQYF.

Comments on this clone: Within the sample, other DNA sequences also encode this same CDR3. This CDR3 is CASRDRGDTGELFF. CDR3 coding DNA: TGTGCCAGTCGAGACAGGGGAGACACCGGGGAGCTGTTTTTT. The rearrangement links TRBV19 to TRBJ2-2; the match to TRBD1 covers 8 bases. CDR1 LNHDA and CDR2 SQIVND come from the germline V gene (reference sequence). Unmatched junction bases numbered 5, after V lost 8 bases and J lost 3 bases. There are 14 residues in the CDR3. Full variable domain (missing parts from reference TRBV19 and TRBJ2-2): DGGITQSPKYLFRKEGQNVTLSCEQNLNHDAMYWYRQDPGQGLRLIYYSQIVNDFQKGDIAEGYSVSREKKESFPLTVTSAQKNPTAFYLCASRDRGDTGELFFGEGSRLTVL.

The chain uses TRBV27 and TRBJ2-6; D unclear. V lost 6 bases and J 0 bases, leaving 9 bases between the germline ends. The CDR3 has 15 residues. Germline V gene data show CDR1 as MNHEY and CDR2 as SMNVEV (reference sequence). CDR3 loop: CASRDVYSGANVLTF. CDR3 in DNA: TGTGCCAGCAGGGACGTCTACTCTGGGGCCAACGTCCTGACTTTC.